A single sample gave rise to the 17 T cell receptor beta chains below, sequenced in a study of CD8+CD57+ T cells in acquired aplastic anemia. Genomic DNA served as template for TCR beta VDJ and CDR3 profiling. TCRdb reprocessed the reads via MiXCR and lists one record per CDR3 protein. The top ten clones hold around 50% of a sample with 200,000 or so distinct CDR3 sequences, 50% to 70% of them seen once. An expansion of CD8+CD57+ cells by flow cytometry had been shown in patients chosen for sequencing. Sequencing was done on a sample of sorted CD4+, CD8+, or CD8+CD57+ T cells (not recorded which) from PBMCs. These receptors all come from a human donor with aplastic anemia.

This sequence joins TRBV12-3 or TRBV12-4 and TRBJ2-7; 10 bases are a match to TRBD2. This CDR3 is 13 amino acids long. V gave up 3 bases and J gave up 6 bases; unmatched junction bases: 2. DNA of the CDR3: TGTGCCAGCAGTTTGAGCGGGGGGGGCGAGCAGTACTTC. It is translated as CASSLSGGGEQYF.

The chain's CDR3 is CASRAIGNTIYF. The CDR3 nucleotides are TGTGCCAGTAGGGCTATCGGAAACACCATATATTTT. This rearrangement joins TRBV19 to TRBJ1-3; D uncertain. The length of the CDR3 is 12 residues. Per germline, CDR1 LNHDA and CDR2 SQIVND (reference sequence). Trimming pared 6 bases from V and 4 bases from J, leaving 7 bases between.

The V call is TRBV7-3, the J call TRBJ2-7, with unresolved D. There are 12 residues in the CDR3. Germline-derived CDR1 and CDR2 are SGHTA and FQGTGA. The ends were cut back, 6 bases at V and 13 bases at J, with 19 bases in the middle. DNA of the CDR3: TGTGCCAGCAGTGGGTACGGTCCGAAAGAATACTTC. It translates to CASSGYGPKEYF.

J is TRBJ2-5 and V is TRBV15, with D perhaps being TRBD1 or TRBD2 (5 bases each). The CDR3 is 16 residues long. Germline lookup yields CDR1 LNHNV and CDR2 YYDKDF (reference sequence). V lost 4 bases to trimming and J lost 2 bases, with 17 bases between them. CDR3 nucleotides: TGTGCCACCAGCAAACCCGGGACCAAGACTCAAGAGACCCAGTACTTC. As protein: CATSKPGTKTQETQYF. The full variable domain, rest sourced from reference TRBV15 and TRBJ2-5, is DAMVIQNPRYQVTQFGKPVTLSCSQTLNHNVMYWYQQKSSQAPKLLFHYYDKDFNNEADTPDNFQSRRPNTSFCFLDIRSPGLGDTAMYLCATSKPGTKTQETQYFGPGTRLLVL.

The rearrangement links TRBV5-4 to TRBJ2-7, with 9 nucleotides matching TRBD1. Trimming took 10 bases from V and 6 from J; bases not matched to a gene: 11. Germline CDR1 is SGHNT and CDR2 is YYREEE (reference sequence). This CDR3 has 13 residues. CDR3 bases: TGTGCCGTCTCCGGGACAGGGTTTACCGAGCAGTACTTC. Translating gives CAVSGTGFTEQYF.

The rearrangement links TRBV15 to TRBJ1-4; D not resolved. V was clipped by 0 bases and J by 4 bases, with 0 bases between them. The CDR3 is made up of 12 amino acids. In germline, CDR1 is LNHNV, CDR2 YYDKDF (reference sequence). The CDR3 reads CATSRDNEKLFF. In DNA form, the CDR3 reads TGTGCCACCAGCAGAGATAATGAAAAACTGTTTTTT.

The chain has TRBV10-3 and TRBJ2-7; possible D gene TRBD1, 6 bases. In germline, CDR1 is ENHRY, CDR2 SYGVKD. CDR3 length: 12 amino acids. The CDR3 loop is CPTRTATYEQYF. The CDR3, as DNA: TGTCCCACAAGGACAGCAACCTACGAGCAGTACTTC.

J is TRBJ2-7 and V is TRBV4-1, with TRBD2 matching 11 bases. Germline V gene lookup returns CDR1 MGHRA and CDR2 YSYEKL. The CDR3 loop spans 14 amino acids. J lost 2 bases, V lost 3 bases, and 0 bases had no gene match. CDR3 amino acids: CASSQTSGAYEQYF. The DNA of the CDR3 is TGCGCCAGCAGCCAGACTAGCGGGGCCTACGAGCAGTACTTC.

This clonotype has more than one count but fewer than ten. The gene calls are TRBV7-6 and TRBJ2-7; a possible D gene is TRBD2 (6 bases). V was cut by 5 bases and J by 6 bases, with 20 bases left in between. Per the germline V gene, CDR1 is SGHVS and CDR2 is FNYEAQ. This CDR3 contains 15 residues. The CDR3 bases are TGTGCCAGCAGCCCCGGCGCGGGGTACGCTCGCGAGCAGTACTTC. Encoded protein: CASSPGAGYAREQYF.

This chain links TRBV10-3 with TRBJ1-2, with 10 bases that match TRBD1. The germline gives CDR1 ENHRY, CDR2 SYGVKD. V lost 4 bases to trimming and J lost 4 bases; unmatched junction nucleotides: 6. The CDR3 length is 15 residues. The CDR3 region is CAISGDDRGLYGYTF. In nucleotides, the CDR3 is TGTGCCATCAGTGGGGACGACAGGGGGCTCTATGGCTACACCTTC.

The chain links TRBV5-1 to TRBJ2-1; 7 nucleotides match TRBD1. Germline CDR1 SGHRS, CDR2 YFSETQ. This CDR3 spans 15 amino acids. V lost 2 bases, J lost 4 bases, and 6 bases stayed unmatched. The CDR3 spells CASSFVPGQYNEQFF. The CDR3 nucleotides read TGCGCCAGCAGCTTTGTCCCGGGACAGTACAATGAGCAGTTCTTC.

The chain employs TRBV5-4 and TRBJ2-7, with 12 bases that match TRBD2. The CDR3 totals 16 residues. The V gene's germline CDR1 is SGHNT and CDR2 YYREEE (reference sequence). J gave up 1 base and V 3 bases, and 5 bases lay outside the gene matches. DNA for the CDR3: TGTGCCAGCAGCTCGACACTAGCGGGGGGATCCTACGAGCAGTACTTC. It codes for CASSSTLAGGSYEQYF.

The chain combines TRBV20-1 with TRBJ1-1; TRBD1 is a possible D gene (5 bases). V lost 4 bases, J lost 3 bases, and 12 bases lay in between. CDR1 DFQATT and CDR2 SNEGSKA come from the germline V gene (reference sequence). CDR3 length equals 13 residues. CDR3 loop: CSAIDSGHTEAFF. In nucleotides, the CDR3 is TGCAGTGCTATCGACAGCGGGCACACTGAAGCTTTCTTT.

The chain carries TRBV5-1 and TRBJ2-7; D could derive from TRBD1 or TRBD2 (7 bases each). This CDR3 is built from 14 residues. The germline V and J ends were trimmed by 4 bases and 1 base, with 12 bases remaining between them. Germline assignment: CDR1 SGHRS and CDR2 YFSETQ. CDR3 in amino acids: CASSGGGQSYEQYF. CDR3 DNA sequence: TGCGCCAGCAGCGGCGGGGGACAGTCCTACGAGCAGTACTTC.

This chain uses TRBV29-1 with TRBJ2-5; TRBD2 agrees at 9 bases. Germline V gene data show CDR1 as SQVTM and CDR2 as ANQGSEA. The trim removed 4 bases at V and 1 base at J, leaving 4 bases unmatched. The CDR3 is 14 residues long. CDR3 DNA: TGCAGCGTTGTGCTAGCGGGGAGCCAAGAGACCCAGTACTTC. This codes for CSVVLAGSQETQYF.

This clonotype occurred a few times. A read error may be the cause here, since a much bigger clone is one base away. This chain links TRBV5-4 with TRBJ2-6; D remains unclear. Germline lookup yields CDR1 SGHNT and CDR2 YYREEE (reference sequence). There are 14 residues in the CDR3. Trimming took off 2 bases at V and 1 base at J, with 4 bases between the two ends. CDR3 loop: CASSFASGANVLTF. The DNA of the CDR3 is TGTGCCAGCAGCTTTGCGTCTGGGGCCAACGTCCTGACTTTC.

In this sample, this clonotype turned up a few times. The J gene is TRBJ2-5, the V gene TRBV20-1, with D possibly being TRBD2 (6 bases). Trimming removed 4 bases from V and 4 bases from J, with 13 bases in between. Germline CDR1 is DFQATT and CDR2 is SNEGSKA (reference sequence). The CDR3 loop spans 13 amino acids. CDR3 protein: CSATPGGGETQYF. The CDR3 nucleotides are TGCAGTGCTACCCCCGGGGGAGGAGAGACCCAGTACTTC.